This TCR beta chain was identified during a study of OX40 agonist ivuxolimab in advanced cancers. About the study: One patient with hepatocellular carcinoma and two with cutaneous melanoma, three in all, had partial responses. Study-wide points: Low normalized clonal expansion also occurred in some nonresponding patients.

Clones were read by immunoSEQ multiplex PCR, and TCRdb kept only the in-frame ones, dropping some. This table holds 25,000 to 30,000 clones, 70% to 85% found once. V shed 3 bases and J shed 2 bases, with 4 bases lying between them. The CDR3 loop spans 12 amino acids. Looked up from germline, CDR1 is KGHSH and CDR2 is LQKENI. About this clone itself: What it binds is not known.

Here the sequenced sample was CD4+ or CD8+ T cells sorted from blood, taken in a trial of the OX40 agonist ivuxolimab. This sequence joins TRBV18 and TRBJ1-1; D ambiguous. This TCR was sampled from an adult with an advanced solid tumor such as melanoma, head and neck, liver or kidney cancer. CDR3 DNA sequence: TGTGCCAGCTCACCTGACAACACTGAAGCTTTCTTT. This translates into CASSPDNTEAFF.